The 5 T cell receptor beta chains below were found in one sample sequenced in a study of T cell responses to AZD1222 COVID-19 vaccine (dated by TCRdb to about 2021). The sample's time point, from its label and the paper: about 28 days (+/-7) after the second vaccine dose. The library was built by means of the immunoSEQ multiplex PCR assay. In TCRdb, the immuneACCESS table is reduced to in-frame sequences with V and J assigned. These tables do not hold every clone; where another copy was compared, an unresolved V gene accounts for under half, and the others remain unexplained. This sample is represented by 30,000 to 35,000 clones; 85% to 90% of them were singletons. The top ten clones comprise roughly 11% of the sample. The sample consisted of peripheral blood, taken 28 days after the second AZD1222 dose. Source of these receptors: an adult who received the AZD1222 COVID-19 vaccine.

The V and J genes are TRBV7-9 and TRBJ1-4, with D hard to call. V was cut by 5 bases and J by 6 bases, with 16 bases left in between. Germline assignment: CDR1 SEHNR and CDR2 FQNEAQ (reference sequence). The CDR3 runs 15 residues. The CDR3 loop is CASSPTRSFDEKLFF. The CDR3 DNA sequence: TGTGCCAGCAGCCCCACACGGTCCTTTGATGAAAAACTGTTTTTT.

This chain uses TRBV11-1 with TRBJ1-2; D unclear. Looked up from germline, CDR1 is SGHAT and CDR2 is FQDESV (reference sequence). This CDR3 region has 13 residues. V shed 3 bases and J shed 2 bases, with 7 bases lying between them. CDR3: CASSLDPNYGYTF. The CDR3 DNA sequence: TGTGCCAGCAGCTTGGACCCCAACTATGGCTACACCTTC.

V is TRBV27 and J is TRBJ2-2; 7 nucleotides agree with TRBD1. V trimming: 6 bases; J trimming: 3 bases; junction bases outside the gene matches: 4. The germline gives CDR1 MNHEY, CDR2 SMNVEV (reference sequence). The CDR3 totals 14 residues. The CDR3 sequence is CASRRQGYTGELFF. DNA for the CDR3: TGTGCCAGCAGACGACAGGGTTACACCGGGGAGCTGTTTTTT.

The genes are TRBV13 and TRBJ1-2, with D unresolved. CDR1 and CDR2 (germline): PRHDT, FYEKMQ (reference sequence). V dropped 0 bases and J dropped 7 bases, with 15 bases sitting between them. CDR3 size: 15 residues. CDR3 sequence (DNA): TGTGCCAGCAGCTTAGGACCAACAGTGCACGGTGGCTACACCTTC. Residues: CASSLGPTVHGGYTF.

The chain has TRBV20-1 and TRBJ2-5; a possible D gene is TRBD1 (6 bases). Trimming removed 3 bases at V and 5 bases at J, with 19 bases between. The CDR3 has 15 amino acids. The germline CDR1 and CDR2 sequences are DFQATT and SNEGSKA (reference sequence). The chain's CDR3 is CSASGVRGWRETQYF. CDR3 nucleotides: TGCAGTGCTAGTGGTGTCAGGGGATGGCGGGAGACCCAGTACTTC.